These 2 T cell receptor beta chains share one sample of origin, sequenced in a study of graft-versus-host responses after intestinal transplantation (TCRdb year 2021). Library creation used the immunoSEQ multiplex PCR assay. The source is immuneACCESS, and TCRdb retained only in-frame sequences with V and J called. Part of the clones is not carried over; for the studies checked, unresolved V genes explain less than half of this, and the remainder is unexplained. The sample contains over 90,000 clones, 91% of them found a single time. The ten largest clones add up to more than 0.4% of the sample. Taken with the paper, the label for time point translates to: cells obtained before transplantation from donor or recipient. These receptors' antigens are unknown. This material consisted of unstimulated CD8+ T cells sorted from spleen or lymph node cells, taken before intestinal transplant. The receptors here all came from a human donor who received an intestinal transplant.

This chain joins TRBV15 and TRBJ2-1; 9 bases are a match to TRBD2. The V segment lost 1 base and the J segment 8 bases; nucleotides outside the gene matches: 6. This CDR3 is built from 15 residues. The germline CDR1 and CDR2 sequences are LNHNV and YYDKDF (reference sequence). The CDR3 reads CATSRGGGGADEQFF. The CDR3 DNA reads as TGTGCCACCAGCAGAGGGGGCGGGGGGGCGGATGAGCAGTTCTTC. Full variable domain (rest looked up from reference TRBV15 and TRBJ2-1): DAMVIQNPRYQVTQFGKPVTLSCSQTLNHNVMYWYQQKSSQAPKLLFHYYDKDFNNEADTPDNFQSRRPNTSFCFLDIRSPGLGDTAMYLCATSRGGGGADEQFFGPGTRLTVL.

The chain joins TRBV4-3 to TRBJ1-4; 10 bases are a match to TRBD1. Looked up from germline, CDR1 is LGHNA and CDR2 is YSLEER. The CDR3 covers 15 residues. V trimming: 0 bases; J trimming: 6 bases; junction bases outside the gene matches: 1. CDR3: CASSQDGTGDEKLFF. CDR3 nucleotide sequence: TGCGCCAGCAGCCAAGATGGGACAGGGGATGAAAAACTGTTTTTT.